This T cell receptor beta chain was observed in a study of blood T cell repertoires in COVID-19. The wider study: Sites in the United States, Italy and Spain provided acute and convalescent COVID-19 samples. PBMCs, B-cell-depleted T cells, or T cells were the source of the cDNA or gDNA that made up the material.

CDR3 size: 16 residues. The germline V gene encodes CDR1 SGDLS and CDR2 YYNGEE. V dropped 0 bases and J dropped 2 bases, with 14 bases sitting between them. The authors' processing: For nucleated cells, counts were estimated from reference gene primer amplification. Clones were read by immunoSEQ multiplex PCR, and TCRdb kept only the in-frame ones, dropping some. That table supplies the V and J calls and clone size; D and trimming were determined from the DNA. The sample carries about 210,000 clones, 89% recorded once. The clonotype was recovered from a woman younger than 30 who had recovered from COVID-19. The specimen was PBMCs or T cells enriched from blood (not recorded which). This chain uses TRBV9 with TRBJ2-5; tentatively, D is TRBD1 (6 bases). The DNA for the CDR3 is TGTGCCAGCAGCGTAGCTTTGGGACAACCGCAAGAGACCCAGTACTTC. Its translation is CASSVALGQPQETQYF.